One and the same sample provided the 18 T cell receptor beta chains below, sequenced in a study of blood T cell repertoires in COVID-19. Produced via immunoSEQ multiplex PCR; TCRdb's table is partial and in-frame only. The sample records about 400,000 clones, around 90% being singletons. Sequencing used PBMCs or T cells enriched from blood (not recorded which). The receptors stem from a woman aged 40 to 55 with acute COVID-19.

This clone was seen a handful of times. CDR3: CASSLAPGRNFEAFF. DNA of the CDR3: TGCGCCAGCAGCTTGGCGCCAGGGAGGAACTTTGAAGCTTTCTTT. The chain recombines TRBV5-1 with TRBJ1-1, with a weak D call TRBD1 (5 bases). The CDR3 extends over 15 amino acids. CDR1 and CDR2 from the germline V gene are SGHRS and YFSETQ. Trimming removed 0 bases at V and 7 bases at J, with 16 bases between.

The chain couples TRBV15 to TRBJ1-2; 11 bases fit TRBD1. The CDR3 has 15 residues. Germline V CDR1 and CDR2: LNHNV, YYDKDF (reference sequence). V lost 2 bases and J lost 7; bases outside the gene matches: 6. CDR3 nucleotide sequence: TGTGCCACCAGCAGACCAGGACAGGGGGCGCGTGGCTACACCTTC. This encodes CATSRPGQGARGYTF.

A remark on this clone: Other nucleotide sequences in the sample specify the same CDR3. The DNA of the CDR3 is TGCGCCAGCAGCCCGCGGACTAGCGGGGGTTACAATGAGCAGTTCTTC. It yields the protein CASSPRTSGGYNEQFF. The chain employs TRBV5-1 and TRBJ2-1; the match to TRBD2 covers 13 bases. This CDR3 is built from 16 residues. Germline V lookup: CDR1 SGHRS, CDR2 YFSETQ. Trimming removed 4 bases from V and 4 bases from J; junction bases left unmatched: 5.

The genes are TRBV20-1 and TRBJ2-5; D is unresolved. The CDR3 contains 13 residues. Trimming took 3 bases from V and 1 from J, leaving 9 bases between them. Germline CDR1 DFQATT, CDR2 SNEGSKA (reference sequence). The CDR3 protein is CSASGTAQETQYF. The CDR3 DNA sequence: TGCAGTGCTAGTGGAACTGCCCAAGAGACCCAGTACTTC.

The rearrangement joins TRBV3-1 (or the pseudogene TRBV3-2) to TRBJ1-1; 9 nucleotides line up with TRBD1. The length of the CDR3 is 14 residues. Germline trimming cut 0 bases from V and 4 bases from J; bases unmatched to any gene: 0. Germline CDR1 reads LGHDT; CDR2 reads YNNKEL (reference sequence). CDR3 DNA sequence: TGTGCCAGCAGCCAAGAGGACAGGGGCACTGAAGCTTTCTTT. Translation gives CASSQEDRGTEAFF.

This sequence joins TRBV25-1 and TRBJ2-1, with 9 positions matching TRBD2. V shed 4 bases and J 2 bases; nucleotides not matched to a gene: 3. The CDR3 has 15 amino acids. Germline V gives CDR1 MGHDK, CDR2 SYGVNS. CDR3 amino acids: CASSASGGPYNEQFF. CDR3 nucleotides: TGTGCCAGCAGTGCGAGCGGGGGGCCCTACAATGAGCAGTTCTTC.

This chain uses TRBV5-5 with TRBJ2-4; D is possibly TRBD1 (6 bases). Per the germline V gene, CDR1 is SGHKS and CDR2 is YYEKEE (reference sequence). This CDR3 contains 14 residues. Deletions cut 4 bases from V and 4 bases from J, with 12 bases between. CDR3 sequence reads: CASSKDRNKNIQYF. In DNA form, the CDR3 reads TGTGCCAGCAGCAAGGACAGAAATAAAAACATTCAGTACTTC. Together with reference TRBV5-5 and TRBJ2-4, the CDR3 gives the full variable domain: DAGVTQSPTHLIKTRGQQVTLRCSPISGHKSVSWYQQVLGQGPQFIFQYYEKEERGRGNFPDRFSARQFPNYSSELNVNALLLGDSALYLCASSKDRNKNIQYFGAGTRLSVL.

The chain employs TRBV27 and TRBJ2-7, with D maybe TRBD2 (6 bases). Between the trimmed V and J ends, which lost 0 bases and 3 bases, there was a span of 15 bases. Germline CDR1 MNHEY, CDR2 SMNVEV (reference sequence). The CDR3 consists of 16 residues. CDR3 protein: CASSLSGLALNYEQYF. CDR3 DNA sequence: TGTGCCAGCAGTTTATCGGGCCTAGCGCTAAACTACGAGCAGTACTTC.

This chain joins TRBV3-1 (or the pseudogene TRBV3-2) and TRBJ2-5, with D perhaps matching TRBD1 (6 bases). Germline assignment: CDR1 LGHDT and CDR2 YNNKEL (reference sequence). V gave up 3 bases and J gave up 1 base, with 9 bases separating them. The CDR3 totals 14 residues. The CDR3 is CASSQWGPQETQYF. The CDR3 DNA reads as TGTGCCAGCAGCCAGTGGGGGCCCCAAGAGACCCAGTACTTC.

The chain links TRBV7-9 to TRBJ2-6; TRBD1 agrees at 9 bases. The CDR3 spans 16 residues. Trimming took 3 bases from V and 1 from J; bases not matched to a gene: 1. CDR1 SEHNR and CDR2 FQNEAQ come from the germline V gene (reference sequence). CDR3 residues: CASSLGQGSGANVLTF. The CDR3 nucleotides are TGTGCCAGCAGCTTGGGACAGGGTTCTGGGGCCAACGTCCTGACTTTC.

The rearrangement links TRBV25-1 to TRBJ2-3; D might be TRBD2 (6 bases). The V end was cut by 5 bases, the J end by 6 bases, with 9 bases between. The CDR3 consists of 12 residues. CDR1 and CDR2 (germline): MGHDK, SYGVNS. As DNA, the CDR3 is TGTGCCAGCAGTCCGGGGGTGGATACGCAGTATTTT. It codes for CASSPGVDTQYF.

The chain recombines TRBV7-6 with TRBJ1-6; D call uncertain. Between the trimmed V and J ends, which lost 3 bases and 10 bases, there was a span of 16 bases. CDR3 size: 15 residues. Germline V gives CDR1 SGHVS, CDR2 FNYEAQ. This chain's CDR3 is CASSLDEGVGSPLHF. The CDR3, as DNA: TGTGCCAGCAGCTTGGATGAGGGCGTGGGATCACCCCTCCACTTT.

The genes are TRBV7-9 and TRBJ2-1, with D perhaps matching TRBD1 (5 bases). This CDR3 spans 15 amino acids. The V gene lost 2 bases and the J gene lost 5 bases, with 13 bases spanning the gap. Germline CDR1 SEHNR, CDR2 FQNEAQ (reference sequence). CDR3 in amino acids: CASSLTRDPHNEQFF. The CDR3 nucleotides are TGTGCCAGCAGCTTAACCAGGGATCCCCACAATGAGCAGTTCTTC.

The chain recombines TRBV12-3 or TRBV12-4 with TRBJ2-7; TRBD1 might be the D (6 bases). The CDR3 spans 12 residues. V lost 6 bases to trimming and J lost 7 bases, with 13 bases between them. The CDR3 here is CASSPSGEEQYF. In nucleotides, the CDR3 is TGTGCCAGCAGCCCTTCAGGGGAAGAGCAGTACTTC.

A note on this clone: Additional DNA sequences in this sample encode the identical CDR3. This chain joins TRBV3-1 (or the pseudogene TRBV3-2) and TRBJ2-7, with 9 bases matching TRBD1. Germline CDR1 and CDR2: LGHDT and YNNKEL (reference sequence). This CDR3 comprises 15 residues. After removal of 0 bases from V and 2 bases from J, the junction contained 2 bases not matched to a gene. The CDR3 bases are TGTGCCAGCAGCCAAGATCGGGACAGGGCCTACGAGCAGTACTTC. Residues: CASSQDRDRAYEQYF.

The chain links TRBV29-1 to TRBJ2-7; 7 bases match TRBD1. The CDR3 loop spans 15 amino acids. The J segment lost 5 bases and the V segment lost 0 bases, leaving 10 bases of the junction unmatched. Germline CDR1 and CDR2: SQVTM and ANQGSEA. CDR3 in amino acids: CSVEDLEGAKNEQYF. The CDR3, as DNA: TGCAGCGTTGAAGATCTAGAGGGGGCGAAGAACGAGCAGTACTTC.

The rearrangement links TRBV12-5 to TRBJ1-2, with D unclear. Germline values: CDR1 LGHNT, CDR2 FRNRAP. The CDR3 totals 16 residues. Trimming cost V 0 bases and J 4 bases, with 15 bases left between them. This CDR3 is CASGLVEAALTYGYTF. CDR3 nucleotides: TGTGCTAGTGGTTTGGTTGAGGCAGCCCTCACCTATGGCTACACCTTC. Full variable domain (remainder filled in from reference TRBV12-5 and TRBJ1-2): DARVTQTPRHKVTEMGQEVTMRCQPILGHNTVFWYRQTMMQGLELLAYFRNRAPLDDSGMPKDRFSAEMPDATLATLKIQPSEPRDSAVYFCASGLVEAALTYGYTFGSGTRLTVV.

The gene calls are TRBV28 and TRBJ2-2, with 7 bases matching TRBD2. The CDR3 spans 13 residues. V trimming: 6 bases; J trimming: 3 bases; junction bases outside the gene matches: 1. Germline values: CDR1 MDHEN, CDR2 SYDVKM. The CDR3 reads CASSRGDTGELFF. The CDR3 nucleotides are TGTGCCAGCAGCCGGGGGGACACCGGGGAGCTGTTTTTT. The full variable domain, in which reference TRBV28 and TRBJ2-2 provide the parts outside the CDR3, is DVKVTQSSRYLVKRTGEKVFLECVQDMDHENMFWYRQDPGLGLRLIYFSYDVKMKEKGDIPEGYSVSREKKERFSLILESASTNQTSMYLCASSRGDTGELFFGEGSRLTVL.